The 24 T cell receptor beta chains in this list originate from one sample, sequenced in a study of beta chain features in type 1 diabetes. All of the isolated RNA was reverse transcribed, so expressed TCRB transcripts were sequenced. Libraries were prepared by immunoSEQ multiplex PCR; TCRdb keeps only in-frame clonotypes and omits some of them. The sample yields around 350,000 clones, around 12% seen once. The sample consisted of naive CD4+ T cells from blood. These receptors were collected from a man younger than 35 in good health.

The chain links TRBV6-5 to TRBJ1-2, with TRBD1 as a possible D gene (6 bases). The CDR3 covers 12 residues. In germline, CDR1 is MNHEY, CDR2 SVGAGI. V lost 0 bases to trimming and J lost 13 bases, with 12 bases between them. CDR3 loop: CASSYSQGQATF. The DNA for the CDR3 is TGTGCCAGCAGTTACTCACAGGGCCAGGCCACCTTC.

Only a few counts were recorded for this clone. V and J are TRBV6-5 and TRBJ2-3; 7 nucleotides line up with TRBD1. The junction had 8 bases not matched to a gene; V was cut back by 7 bases and J by 1 base. The CDR3 extends over 15 amino acids. CDR1 and CDR2 from the germline V gene are MNHEY and SVGAGI. The CDR3 protein is CASNVGQPGTDTQYF. CDR3 coding DNA: TGTGCCAGCAACGTGGGACAGCCTGGCACAGATACGCAGTATTTT.

V and J are TRBV29-1 and TRBJ1-2; 7 bases are shared with TRBD1. CDR1 is SQVTM, CDR2 ANQGSEA, per germline. J gave up 0 bases and V 4 bases, and 14 bases lay outside the gene matches. The CDR3 contains 17 residues. The CDR3 DNA is TGCAGCGTTGGAGGGCCGGGACAGCGACCAACTAACTATGGCTACACCTTC. Encoded protein: CSVGGPGQRPTNYGYTF.

The V and J genes are TRBV7-8 and TRBJ2-4; possibly TRBD1 for D (5 bases). Germline assignment: CDR1 SGHVS and CDR2 FQNEAQ. Trimming pared 5 bases from V and 0 bases from J, leaving 14 bases between. This CDR3 is 16 amino acids long. CDR3 DNA sequence: TGTGCCAGCAGCCCCCTGACAGTTTTAGCCAAAAACATTCAGTACTTC. Residues: CASSPLTVLAKNIQYF.

The chain links TRBV5-4 to TRBJ2-7, with TRBD1 identical over 9 bases. Germline assignment: CDR1 SGHNT and CDR2 YYREEE (reference sequence). This CDR3 is built from 15 residues. Trimming cost V 4 bases and J 0 bases; bases outside gene matches: 5. CDR3 in amino acids: CASSPGGQGSYEQYF. The CDR3 DNA follows: TGTGCCAGCAGCCCGGGGGGACAGGGCTCCTACGAGCAGTACTTC.

The rearrangement links TRBV9 to TRBJ1-5; D uncertain. The CDR3 is 14 amino acids. Germline assignment: CDR1 SGDLS and CDR2 YYNGEE. The germline V and J ends were trimmed by 0 bases and 3 bases, with 7 bases remaining between them. The CDR3, as DNA: TGTGCCAGCAGCGTAGGGCTCGACAATCAGCCCCAGCATTTT. Amino acid sequence: CASSVGLDNQPQHF. The whole variable domain, filled in from reference TRBV9 and TRBJ1-5, reads DSGVTQTPKHLITATGQRVTLRCSPRSGDLSVYWYQQSLDQGLQFLIQYYNGEERAKGNILERFSAQQFPDLHSELNLSSLELGDSALYFCASSVGLDNQPQHFGDGTRLSIL.

This clone was seen only a few times. The V gene is TRBV27, the J gene TRBJ2-1; perhaps TRBD1 as D (6 bases). The CDR3 is made up of 15 amino acids. The V end lost 8 bases, the J end lost 6 bases, and 20 bases lay between the germline ends. CDR1 is MNHEY and CDR2 is SMNVEV in the germline V gene (reference sequence). DNA of the CDR3: TGTGCCAGCCGATTGGGGCAGGGGCTACGCAATGAGCAGTTCTTC. Encoded protein: CASRLGQGLRNEQFF.

This clone appeared a few times. The chain has TRBV21-1 and TRBJ2-5; no DNA check was done on the table's D call, TRBD1. TRBV21-1 is described as a pseudogene. CDR3 length equals 18 residues. CDR3 nucleotide sequence: TGTGCCAGCAGCTCCTCCCTCCCCGGGACAGTACGAAAAGAGACCCAGTACTTC. Amino acid sequence: CASSSSLPGTVRKETQYF.

There are a few counts of this clone. The chain links TRBV25-1 to TRBJ2-1; D might be TRBD2 (6 bases). CDR1 is MGHDK, CDR2 SYGVNS, per germline. The CDR3 loop spans 17 amino acids. The V and J ends lost 1 base and 6 bases respectively, with 19 bases between them. Here the CDR3 reads CASSEFIAGTTPNEQFF. CDR3 nucleotide sequence: TGTGCCAGCAGTGAATTCATCGCGGGAACAACACCCAATGAGCAGTTCTTC.

This sequence joins TRBV5-4 and TRBJ2-7; 11 bases map to TRBD2. The CDR3 extends over 16 amino acids. Trimming removed 5 bases from V and 3 bases from J; junction bases left unmatched: 10. Germline CDR1 SGHNT, CDR2 YYREEE (reference sequence). The CDR3, as DNA: TGTGCCAGCAGTTCCGCGACTAGCGGGACCTACTACGAGCAGTACTTC. Its protein is CASSSATSGTYYEQYF. Full variable domain (remainder filled in from reference TRBV5-4 and TRBJ2-7): ETGVTQSPTHLIKTRGQQVTLRCSSQSGHNTVSWYQQALGQGPQFIFQYYREEENGRGNFPPRFSGLQFPNYSSELNVNALELDDSALYLCASSSATSGTYYEQYFGPGTRLTVT.

This chain uses TRBV7-2 with TRBJ1-2, with D possibly being TRBD1 (5 bases). The CDR3 is 14 amino acids. Trimming stripped 6 bases from V and 4 bases from J, with 15 bases between. The germline V gene encodes CDR1 SGHTA and CDR2 FQGNSA. CDR3 loop: CASRAFTGGYGYTF. The CDR3, as DNA: TGTGCCAGCAGGGCCTTTACGGGGGGCTATGGCTACACCTTC.

The chain combines TRBV14 with TRBJ2-7; maybe TRBD1 (5 bases). The CDR3 length is 13 residues. CDR1 is SGHDN and CDR2 is FVKESK in the germline V gene. Trimming stripped 0 bases from V and 7 bases from J, with 10 bases between. CDR3 amino acids: CASSQDPGQEQYF. DNA for the CDR3: TGTGCCAGCAGCCAAGACCCAGGGCAAGAGCAGTACTTC.

The J gene is TRBJ1-3, the V gene TRBV7-2; no clear D. Germline loops: CDR1 SGHTA, CDR2 FQGNSA. This CDR3 region has 15 residues. With 5 bases removed from V and 2 bases from J, the gap between germline ends came to 13 bases. CDR3: CASSPHRGPGNTIYF. CDR3 DNA: TGTGCCAGCAGCCCCCATCGAGGGCCTGGAAACACCATATATTTT.

This clone was counted only a few times. The chain is built from TRBV30 and TRBJ2-7; tentatively, D is TRBD1 (5 bases). This CDR3 spans 14 amino acids. Germline values: CDR1 GTSNPN, CDR2 SVGIG (reference sequence). Deletions cut 3 bases from V and 2 bases from J, with 14 bases between. CDR3 amino acids: CAWRTAVSPYEQYF. The DNA of the CDR3 is TGTGCCTGGAGGACAGCCGTTTCTCCCTACGAGCAGTACTTC.

This clone was seen a few times. The V call is TRBV7-9, the J call TRBJ2-7; D may be TRBD2 (5 bases). V was pared by 1 base and J by 0 bases, with 7 bases between. Looked up from germline, CDR1 is SEHNR and CDR2 is FQNEAQ (reference sequence). The CDR3 runs to 14 residues. CDR3 sequence: CASSLGGVSYEQYF. The CDR3 bases are TGTGCCAGCAGCTTAGGGGGAGTCTCCTACGAGCAGTACTTC.

There are a few counts of this clone. The chain's CDR3 is CASSLTPPLVGAWDYGYTF. For the CDR3, the DNA is TGTGCCAGCAGCTTAACCCCCCCGTTGGTTGGGGCATGGGACTATGGCTACACCTTC. The chain is built from TRBV7-9 and TRBJ1-2; D is possibly TRBD1 (5 bases). V dropped 2 bases and J dropped 3 bases, with 25 bases sitting between them. The CDR3 length is 19 residues. Germline V gene sequence: CDR1 SEHNR, CDR2 FQNEAQ (reference sequence).

The chain combines TRBV18 with TRBJ1-1; possibly TRBD1 for D (5 bases). V lost 3 bases, J lost 0 bases, and 11 bases lay in between. The CDR3 has 15 residues. Germline assignment: CDR1 KGHSH and CDR2 LQKENI. CDR3 residues: CASSPMDILNTEAFF. In nucleotides, the CDR3 is TGTGCCAGCTCACCCATGGACATTTTGAACACTGAAGCTTTCTTT.

The chain has TRBV25-1 and TRBJ2-1; 7 bases line up with TRBD1. V shed 6 bases, J shed 6 bases, and the junction held 5 bases outside the gene matches. Germline loops: CDR1 MGHDK, CDR2 SYGVNS. CDR3 length: 13 amino acids. CDR3 region: CASSSSGGNEQFF. CDR3 nucleotides: TGTGCCAGCAGCTCATCAGGGGGCAATGAGCAGTTCTTC. The full variable domain, in which reference TRBV25-1 and TRBJ2-1 provide the parts outside the CDR3, is EADIYQTPRYLVIGTGKKITLECSQTMGHDKMYWYQQDPGMELHLIHYSYGVNSTEKGDLSSESTVSRIRTEHFPLTLESARPSHTSQYLCASSSSGGNEQFFGPGTRLTVL.

This chain joins TRBV5-1 and TRBJ1-4; 11 nucleotides align to TRBD1. This CDR3 comprises 17 residues. CDR1 is SGHRS and CDR2 is YFSETQ in the germline V gene. The V gene end was trimmed by 5 bases and the J gene end by 0 bases; junction bases not matched to a gene: 6. The CDR3 is CASRGQGDTATNEKLFF. CDR3 in DNA: TGCGCCAGCAGGGGACAGGGGGATACCGCAACTAATGAAAAACTGTTTTTT. Combining the CDR3 with reference TRBV5-1 and TRBJ1-4 gives the whole variable domain KAGVTQTPRYLIKTRGQQVTLSCSPISGHRSVSWYQQTPGQGLQFLFEYFSETQRNKGNFPGRFSGRQFSNSRSEMNVSTLELGDSALYLCASRGQGDTATNEKLFFGSGTQLSVL.

This clone turned up a few times. The chain employs TRBV9 and TRBJ2-7, with a weak D call TRBD2 (6 bases). The CDR3 is 15 amino acids. Trimming took 0 bases from V and 1 from J, leaving 11 bases between them. Germline loops: CDR1 SGDLS, CDR2 YYNGEE. The chain's CDR3 is CASSVGLVRSYEQYF. CDR3 in DNA: TGTGCCAGCAGCGTAGGACTAGTAAGATCCTACGAGCAGTACTTC.

This clone has a handful of counts. The J gene is TRBJ2-1, the V gene TRBV4-2; tentative D call: TRBD2 (7 bases). V was cut by 3 bases and J by 8 bases, with 23 bases left in between. CDR3 size: 17 residues. Germline CDR1 reads LGHNA; CDR2 reads YNFKEQ. CDR3 amino acids: CASSHWGGASGRDEQFF. The CDR3 coding sequence is TGTGCCAGCAGCCACTGGGGGGGGGCTAGCGGTAGGGATGAGCAGTTCTTC.

The chain carries TRBV7-9 and TRBJ1-2; D is unresolved. Trimming stripped 3 bases from V and 4 bases from J, with 12 bases between. CDR3 length: 14 residues. Germline CDR1 and CDR2: SEHNR and FQNEAQ (reference sequence). The CDR3 DNA follows: TGTGCCAGCAGCTTTCCAGCGACCTCCTATGGCTACACCTTC. It encodes CASSFPATSYGYTF. The full variable domain, its missing parts supplied by reference TRBV7-9 and TRBJ1-2, is DTGVSQNPRHKITKRGQNVTFRCDPISEHNRLYWYRQTLGQGPEFLTYFQNEAQLEKSRLLSDRFSAERPKGSFSTLEIQRTEQGDSAMYLCASSFPATSYGYTFGSGTRLTVV.

This clone has more than one count but fewer than ten. The rearrangement joins TRBV2 to TRBJ1-2; D unclear. The V end lost 7 bases, the J end lost 4 bases, and 16 bases lay between the germline ends. The CDR3 is 14 amino acids. Germline V lookup: CDR1 SNHLY, CDR2 FYNNEI. The CDR3: CASKRTAPGYGYTF. The CDR3 coding sequence is TGTGCCAGCAAGCGGACCGCCCCGGGCTATGGCTACACCTTC.

This clone was observed a few times. V is TRBV5-1 and J is TRBJ2-1; D remains unclear. Germline loops: CDR1 SGHRS, CDR2 YFSETQ. The CDR3 covers 15 residues. The V end lost 0 bases, the J end lost 8 bases, and 15 bases lay between the germline ends. CDR3 DNA sequence: TGCGCCAGCAGCTTGGAAGGTTCAGCGATCGATGAGCAGTTCTTC. Its translation is CASSLEGSAIDEQFF.